These 9 T cell receptor beta chains came from one sample sequenced in a study of CD8 T cells in ankylosing spondylitis. Points from the study as a whole: In ankylosing spondylitis blood, a motif of 7 to 9 highly homologous TCR beta variants appeared characteristic.

TCRdb redid the calling of the 5' RACE reads with MiXCR, one entry per CDR3 protein. The repertoire holds over 200,000 distinct CDR3 sequences, about 17% seen once, with about 44% in the top ten. Their antigen targets remain unknown. Material: blood, either unsorted or a sorted T cell fraction (not recorded which). The origin of the receptors is a male donor with ankylosing spondylitis.

This clonotype was counted between two and nine times. This chain joins TRBV20-1 and TRBJ2-7; D is undetermined. The V and J ends lost 1 base and 2 bases respectively, with 9 bases between them. This CDR3 spans 13 amino acids. Germline CDR1 and CDR2: DFQATT and SNEGSKA (reference sequence). The CDR3 spells CSARVRAAYEQYF. In DNA form, the CDR3 reads TGCAGTGCTAGAGTGCGCGCGGCCTACGAGCAGTACTTC.

This sequence joins TRBV6-2 or TRBV6-3 and TRBJ1-2; D is perhaps TRBD1 (5 bases). Trimming removed 5 bases at V and 2 bases at J, with 15 bases between. CDR3 length: 15 amino acids. The germline gives CDR1 MNHEY, CDR2 SVGEGT. This CDR3 reads CASSPGREANYGYTF. The CDR3 bases are TGTGCCAGCAGTCCAGGGCGGGAAGCAAACTATGGCTACACCTTC.

The V call is TRBV7-6, the J call TRBJ2-1; 14 positions match TRBD2. This CDR3 is 18 amino acids long. V was pared by 1 base and J by 3 bases, with 5 bases of the junction left unmatched. Per the germline V gene, CDR1 is SGHVS and CDR2 is FNYEAQ. CDR3 residues: CASSLVRGLAGVYNEQFF. The CDR3 nucleotides are TGTGCCAGCAGCTTAGTGCGGGGACTAGCGGGAGTCTACAATGAGCAGTTCTTC. The variable domain in full, with the rest retrieved from reference TRBV7-6 and TRBJ2-1, is GAGVSQSPRYKVTKRGQDVALRCDPISGHVSLYWYRQALGQGPEFLTYFNYEAQQDKSGLPNDRFSAERPEGSISTLTIQRTEQRDSAMYRCASSLVRGLAGVYNEQFFGPGTRLTVL.

This clonotype was detected many times. The chain combines TRBV4-1 with TRBJ2-1; unclear D gene. Germline CDR1 and CDR2: MGHRA and YSYEKL. The CDR3 is 15 residues long. V was shortened by 5 bases and J by 0 bases, with 11 bases between the two germline ends. This chain's CDR3 is CASSAAVSSYNEQFF. In nucleotides, the CDR3 is TGCGCCAGCAGCGCAGCCGTGAGCTCCTACAATGAGCAGTTCTTC.

For this clonotype: A much larger clone sits a single nucleotide away, making a read error possible. This CDR3 reads CASSPNGGVNSYEQYF. The CDR3 coding sequence is TGTGCCAGCAGCCCGAATGGGGGGGTTAACTCCTACGAGCAGTACTTC. This sequence joins TRBV9 and TRBJ2-7, with TRBD2 matching 7 bases. Losses at the gene ends were 4 bases for V and 0 bases for J; bases not matched to a gene: 10. Germline loops: CDR1 SGDLS, CDR2 YYNGEE. The CDR3 spans 16 residues.

This chain joins TRBV7-6 and TRBJ2-5, with 8 bases fitting TRBD1. Trimming took 4 bases from V and 0 from J; bases not matched to a gene: 4. This CDR3 has 15 amino acids. Germline lookup yields CDR1 SGHVS and CDR2 FNYEAQ. CDR3 amino acids: CASSSRDRYQETQYF. The CDR3 coding sequence is TGTGCCAGCAGCTCCCGGGACAGGTACCAAGAGACCCAGTACTTC.

This clonotype came up a few times. The V gene is TRBV12-3 or TRBV12-4, the J gene TRBJ1-4; no clear D. V lost 6 bases and J lost 12, with 14 bases in between. The CDR3 has 12 amino acids. For the CDR3, the DNA is TGTGCCAGCAGCATCACGGGTTGGGAACTGTTTTTT. Its translation is CASSITGWELFF.

Many counts were recorded for this clonotype. The rearrangement uses TRBV12-3 or TRBV12-4 and TRBJ2-2, with 8 bases fitting TRBD2. The CDR3 runs 14 residues. J lost 8 bases, V lost 3 bases, and 5 bases had no gene match. In nucleotides, the CDR3 is TGTGCCAGCAGTTTCTTACTAGCGGCTGGGGAGCTGTTTTTT. Its translation is CASSFLLAAGELFF.

The chain carries TRBV11-2 and TRBJ2-1, with D unresolved. This CDR3 comprises 13 residues. Between the trimmed V and J ends, which lost 6 bases and 10 bases, there was a span of 16 bases. The V gene's germline CDR1 is SGHAT and CDR2 FQNNGV. The CDR3 loop is CASSPPVRYEQFF. DNA of the CDR3: TGTGCCAGCAGTCCACCGGTGAGGTACGAGCAGTTCTTC.